Presented here are 5 T cell receptor beta chains from one specimen sequenced in a study of T cells expressing NK-cell markers. TCRdb reprocessed the 5' RACE reads and keeps a single row for each CDR3 protein, giving no DNA. This table holds roughly 280,000 distinct CDR3 sequences. The sequenced sample consisted of blood T cells: a sorted CD56 or NKG2C T cell subset, CD4+ or CD8+ T cells, or bulk PBMC T cells (not recorded which). These receptors originate from a man younger than 30 in good health.

The chain uses TRBV11-1 and TRBJ2-6; TCRdb gives TRBD2 as the D gene, but with no DNA this cannot be confirmed. CDR3 size: 18 residues. Germline V gives CDR1 SGHAT, CDR2 FQDESV (reference sequence). CDR3 residues: CASSSQISGSSGANVLTF.

CDR3 protein: CASSWSQGHQETQYF. The V and J genes are TRBV7-8 and TRBJ2-5; TCRdb's D call of TRBD2 is untestable without DNA. The V gene's germline CDR1 is SGHVS and CDR2 FQNEAQ. The CDR3 is 15 residues long.

This sequence joins TRBV4-2 and TRBJ2-1; TCRdb's assignment of TRBD2 cannot be checked, as there is no DNA. The CDR3 loop spans 12 amino acids. Per germline, CDR1 LGHNA and CDR2 YNFKEQ. Here the CDR3 reads CASSQEGGEQFF.

The V and J genes are TRBV12-3 or TRBV12-4 and TRBJ2-7; as DNA is missing, the TRBD1 call by TCRdb cannot be tested. CDR3 length: 15 amino acids. The CDR3 sequence is CASSGSGLRTYEQYF.

This chain links TRBV19 with TRBJ1-2; TCRdb's assignment of TRBD1 cannot be checked, as there is no DNA. CDR1 and CDR2 (germline): LNHDA, SQIVND (reference sequence). CDR3 size: 15 residues. CDR3 sequence: CASSTPGTGGGGYTF.